This T cell receptor beta chain was sequenced for a study of tumor-infiltrating lymphocytes in primary liver carcinoma. Study outcomes and limitations: Tumor samples exhibited a significantly greater top-250-clone fraction than blood samples (p = 0.039).

CDR1 and CDR2 from the germline V gene are SNHLY and FYNNEI. The CDR3 sequence is 15 residues long. A constant-region primer primed TCR beta cDNA synthesis from 400 to 600 ng of total RNA. Slightly modified ARM-PCR, run as three nested multiplex PCR rounds, produced the TCR beta libraries. Both of the initial two PCR rounds ran for roughly 10 cycles and employed TRBV1-TRBV30 forward primers alongside a C-beta reverse primer. TCRdb passed the multiplex PCR reads through MiXCR, listing each CDR3 protein once. The sample lists 90,000 to 150,000 distinct CDR3 sequences; approximately 71% were seen once. Co-extracting RNA and DNA was done with roughly 17-34 mg of unsorted bulk tissue as input. About this clonotype itself: Its specificity is unknown. One end of the junction does not line up with germline, which may come from a read error.

V usage is TRBV2 and J usage is TRBJ2-1; TRBD1 might be the D (5 bases). This TCR was recovered from a woman aged 60-75 years with primary liver carcinoma and hepatitis B virus infection. Source material: tumor-adjacent normal liver tissue. CDR3 protein: CATSDFRTSYNEQFF. In DNA, the CDR3 is TGTGCCACCAGTGACTTTAGGACATCCTACAATGAGCAGTTCTTC.